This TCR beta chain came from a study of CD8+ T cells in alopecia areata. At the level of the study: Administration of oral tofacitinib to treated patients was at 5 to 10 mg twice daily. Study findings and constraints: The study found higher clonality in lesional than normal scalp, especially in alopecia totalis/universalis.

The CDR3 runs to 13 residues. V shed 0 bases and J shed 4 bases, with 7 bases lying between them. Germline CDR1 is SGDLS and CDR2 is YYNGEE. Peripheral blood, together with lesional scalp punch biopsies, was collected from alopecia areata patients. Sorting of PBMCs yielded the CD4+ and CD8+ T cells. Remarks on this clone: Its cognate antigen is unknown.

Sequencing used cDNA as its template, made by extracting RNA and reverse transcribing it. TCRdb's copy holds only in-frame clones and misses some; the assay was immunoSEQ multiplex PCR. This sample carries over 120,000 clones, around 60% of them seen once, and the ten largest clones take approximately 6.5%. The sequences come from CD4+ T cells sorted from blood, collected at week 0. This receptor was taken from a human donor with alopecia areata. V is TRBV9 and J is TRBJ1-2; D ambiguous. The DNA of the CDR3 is TGTGCCAGCAGCGTAGGGCAGGCCTATGGCTACACCTTC. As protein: CASSVGQAYGYTF.